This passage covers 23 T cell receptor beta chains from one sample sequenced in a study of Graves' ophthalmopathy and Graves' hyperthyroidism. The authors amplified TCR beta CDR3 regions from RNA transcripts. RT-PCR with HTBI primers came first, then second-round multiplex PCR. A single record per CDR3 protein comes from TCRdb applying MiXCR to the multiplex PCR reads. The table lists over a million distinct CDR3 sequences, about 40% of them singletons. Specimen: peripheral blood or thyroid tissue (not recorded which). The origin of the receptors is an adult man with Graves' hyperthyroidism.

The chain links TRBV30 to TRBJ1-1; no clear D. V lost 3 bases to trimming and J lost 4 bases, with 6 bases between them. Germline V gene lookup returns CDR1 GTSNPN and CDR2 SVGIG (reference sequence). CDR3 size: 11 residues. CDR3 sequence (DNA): TGTGCCTGGAGCCGGAGCACTGAAGCTTTCTTT. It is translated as CAWSRSTEAFF. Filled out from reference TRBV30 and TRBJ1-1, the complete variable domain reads SQTIHQWPATLVQPVGSPLSLECTVEGTSNPNLYWYRQAAGRGLQLLFYSVGIGQISSEVPQNLSASRPQDRQFILSSKKLLLSDSGFYLCAWSRSTEAFFGQGTRLTVV.

CDR3 nucleotides: TGCGCCAGCAGCCGGGGCCTCCGGGACAGGGACTGGAAGCGGTCCTACGAGCAGTACTTC. Translation: CASSRGLRDRDWKRSYEQYF. V and J are TRBV5-1 and TRBJ2-7; 9 bases match TRBD1. The trim removed 4 bases at V and 1 base at J, leaving 21 bases unmatched. Per germline, CDR1 SGHRS and CDR2 YFSETQ. This CDR3 has 20 amino acids.

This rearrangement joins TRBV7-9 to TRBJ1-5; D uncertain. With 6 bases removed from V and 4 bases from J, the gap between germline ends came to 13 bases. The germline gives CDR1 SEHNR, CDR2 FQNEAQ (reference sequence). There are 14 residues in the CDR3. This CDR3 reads CASSAVAENQPQHF. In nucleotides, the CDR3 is TGTGCCAGCAGTGCTGTGGCGGAAAATCAGCCCCAGCATTTT. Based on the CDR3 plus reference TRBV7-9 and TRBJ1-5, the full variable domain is DTGVSQNPRHKITKRGQNVTFRCDPISEHNRLYWYRQTLGQGPEFLTYFQNEAQLEKSRLLSDRFSAERPKGSFSTLEIQRTEQGDSAMYLCASSAVAENQPQHFGDGTRLSIL.

CDR3 sequence reads: CASSSIGASTDTQYF. In DNA, the CDR3 is TGTGCCAGCAGTTCAATCGGTGCTAGCACAGATACGCAGTATTTT. The chain is built from TRBV6-6 and TRBJ2-3; D gene uncertain. Between the trimmed V and J ends, which lost 4 bases and 0 bases, there was a span of 11 bases. The CDR3 extends over 15 amino acids. Germline CDR1 and CDR2: MNHNY and SVGAGI (reference sequence).

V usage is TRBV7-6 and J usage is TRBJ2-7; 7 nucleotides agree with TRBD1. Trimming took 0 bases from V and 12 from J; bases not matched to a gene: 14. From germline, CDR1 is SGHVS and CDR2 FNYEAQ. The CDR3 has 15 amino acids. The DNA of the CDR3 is TGTGCCAGCAGCTTAGCTGCGACAGGGACCTTGAGACGGTACTTC. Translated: CASSLAATGTLRRYF.

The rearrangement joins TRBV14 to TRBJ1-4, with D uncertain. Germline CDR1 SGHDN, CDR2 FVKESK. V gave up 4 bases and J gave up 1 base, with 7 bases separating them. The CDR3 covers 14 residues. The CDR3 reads CASSPTLTNEKLFF. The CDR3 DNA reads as TGTGCCAGCAGCCCGACACTAACTAATGAAAAACTGTTTTTT.

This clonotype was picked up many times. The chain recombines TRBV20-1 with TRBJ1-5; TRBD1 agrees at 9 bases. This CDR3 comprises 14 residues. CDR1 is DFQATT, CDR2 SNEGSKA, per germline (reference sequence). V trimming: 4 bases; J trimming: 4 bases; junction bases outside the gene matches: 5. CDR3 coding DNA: TGCAGTGCTAAGCTCGGGACAGGGAATCAGCCCCAGCATTTT. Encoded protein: CSAKLGTGNQPQHF.

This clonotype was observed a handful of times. DNA of the CDR3: TGTGCCAGCAGGAGAGGACAGGGGCAAGGGAACACTGAAGCTTTCTTT. As protein: CASRRGQGQGNTEAFF. The genes are TRBV12-3 or TRBV12-4 and TRBJ1-1; 9 bases are shared with TRBD1. This CDR3 is built from 16 residues. With 6 bases clipped from V and 1 base from J, the junction kept 9 bases outside the gene matches.

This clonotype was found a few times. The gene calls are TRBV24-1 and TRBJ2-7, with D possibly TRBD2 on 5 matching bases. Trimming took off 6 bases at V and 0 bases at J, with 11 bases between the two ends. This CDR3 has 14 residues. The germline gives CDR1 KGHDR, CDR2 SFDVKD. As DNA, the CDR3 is TGTGCCACCAGTTCGGACTCCAGCTCCTACGAGCAGTACTTC. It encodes CATSSDSSSYEQYF.

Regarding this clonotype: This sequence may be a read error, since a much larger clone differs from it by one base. As DNA, the CDR3 is TGTACCAGCAGCCTCCGGCCCTACGGGGCCTACGAGCAGTACTTC. It translates to CTSSLRPYGAYEQYF. The V gene is TRBV11-2, the J gene TRBJ2-7; tentative D call: TRBD2 (5 bases). The CDR3 has 15 amino acids. CDR1 is SGHAT and CDR2 is FQNNGV in the germline V gene.

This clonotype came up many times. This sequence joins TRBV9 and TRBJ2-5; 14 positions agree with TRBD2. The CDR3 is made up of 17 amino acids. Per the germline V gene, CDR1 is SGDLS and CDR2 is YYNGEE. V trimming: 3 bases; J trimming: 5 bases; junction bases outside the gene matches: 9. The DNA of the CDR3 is TGTGCCAGCAGCGGGGGACTAGCGGGAGATCTGCGCGAGACCCAGTACTTC. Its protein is CASSGGLAGDLRETQYF.

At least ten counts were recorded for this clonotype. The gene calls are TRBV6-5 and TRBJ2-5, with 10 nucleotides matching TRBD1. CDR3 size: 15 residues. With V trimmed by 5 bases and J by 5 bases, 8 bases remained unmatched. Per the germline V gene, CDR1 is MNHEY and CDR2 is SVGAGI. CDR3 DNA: TGTGCCAGCAGTATCCGGGACAGGGGTTTCGAGACCCAGTACTTC. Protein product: CASSIRDRGFETQYF.

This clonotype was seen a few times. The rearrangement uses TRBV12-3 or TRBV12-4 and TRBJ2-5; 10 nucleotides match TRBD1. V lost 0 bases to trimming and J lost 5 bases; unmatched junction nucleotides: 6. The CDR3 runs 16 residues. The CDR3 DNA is TGTGCCAGCAGTTTAGCCCTGACAGGGGGCGGGGAGACCCAGTACTTC. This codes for CASSLALTGGGETQYF.

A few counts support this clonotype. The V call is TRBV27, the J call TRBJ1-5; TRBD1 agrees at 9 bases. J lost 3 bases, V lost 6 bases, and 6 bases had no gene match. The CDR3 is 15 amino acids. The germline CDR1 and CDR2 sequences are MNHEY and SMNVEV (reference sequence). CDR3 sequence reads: CASRSGTGFNQPQHF. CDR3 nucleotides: TGTGCCAGCAGATCAGGGACAGGGTTCAATCAGCCCCAGCATTTT.

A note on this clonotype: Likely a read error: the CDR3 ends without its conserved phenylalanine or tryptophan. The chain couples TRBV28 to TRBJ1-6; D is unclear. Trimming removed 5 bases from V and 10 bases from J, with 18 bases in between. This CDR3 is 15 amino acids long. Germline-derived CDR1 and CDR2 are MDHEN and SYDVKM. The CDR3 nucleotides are TGTGCCAGCAGTCGCCTCACCGAATCTGGGTCACCCCTCCACCTT. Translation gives CASSRLTESGSPLHL.

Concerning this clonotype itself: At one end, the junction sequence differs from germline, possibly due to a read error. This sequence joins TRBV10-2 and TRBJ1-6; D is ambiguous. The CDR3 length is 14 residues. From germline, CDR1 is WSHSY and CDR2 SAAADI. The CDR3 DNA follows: TGTGCCACACAACTTGGACCGCAAACATCACCCCTCCACTTT. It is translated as CATQLGPQTSPLHF.

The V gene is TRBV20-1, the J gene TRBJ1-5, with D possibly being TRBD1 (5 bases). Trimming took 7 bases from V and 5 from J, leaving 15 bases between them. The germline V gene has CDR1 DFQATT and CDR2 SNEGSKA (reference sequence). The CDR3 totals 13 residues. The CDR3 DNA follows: TGCAGTGAAGGCAGGGAGGTCTATCAGCCCCAGCATTTT. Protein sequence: CSEGREVYQPQHF.

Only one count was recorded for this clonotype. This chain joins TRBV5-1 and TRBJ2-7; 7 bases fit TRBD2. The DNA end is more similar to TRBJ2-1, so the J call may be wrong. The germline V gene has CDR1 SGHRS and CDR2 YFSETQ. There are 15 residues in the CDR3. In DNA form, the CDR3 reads TGCGCCAGCAGCTTGGAACTAGCGTCCTACAATGAGCAGTTCTTC. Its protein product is CASSLELASYNEQFF.

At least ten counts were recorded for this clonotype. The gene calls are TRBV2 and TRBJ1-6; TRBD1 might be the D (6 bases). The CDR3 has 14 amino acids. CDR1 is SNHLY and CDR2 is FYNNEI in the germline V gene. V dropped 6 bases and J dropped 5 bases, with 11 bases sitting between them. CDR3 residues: CASRTRTDNSPLHF. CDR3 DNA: TGTGCCAGCAGGACACGGACAGATAATTCACCCCTCCACTTT. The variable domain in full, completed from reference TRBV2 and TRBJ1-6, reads EPEVTQTPSHQVTQMGQEVILRCVPISNHLYFYWYRQILGQKVEFLVSFYNNEISEKSEIFDDQFSVERPDGSNFTLKIRSTKLEDSAMYFCASRTRTDNSPLHFGNGTRLTVT.

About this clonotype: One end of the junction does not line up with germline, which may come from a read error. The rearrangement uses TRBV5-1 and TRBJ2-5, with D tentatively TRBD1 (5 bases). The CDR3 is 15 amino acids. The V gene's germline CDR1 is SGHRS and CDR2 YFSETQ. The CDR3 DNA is TGTGCCAGCAGCCAGGAGCAGGGATGGTACGAGACCCAGTACTTC. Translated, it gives CASSQEQGWYETQYF.

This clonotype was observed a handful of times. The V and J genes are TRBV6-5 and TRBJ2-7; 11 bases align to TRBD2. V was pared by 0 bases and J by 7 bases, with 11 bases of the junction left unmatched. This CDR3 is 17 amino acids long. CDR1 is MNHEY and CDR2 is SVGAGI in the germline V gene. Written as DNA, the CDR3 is TGTGCCAGCAGTTACTCACCGGGACTAGCGGCAAGAGGGGAGCAGTACTTC. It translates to CASSYSPGLAARGEQYF.

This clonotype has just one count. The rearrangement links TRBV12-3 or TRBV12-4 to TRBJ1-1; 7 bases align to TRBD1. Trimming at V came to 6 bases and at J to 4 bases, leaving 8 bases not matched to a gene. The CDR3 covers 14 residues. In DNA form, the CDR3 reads TGTGCCAGCAGGGTCCGACAGGGTTCCACTGAAGCTTTCTTT. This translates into CASRVRQGSTEAFF.

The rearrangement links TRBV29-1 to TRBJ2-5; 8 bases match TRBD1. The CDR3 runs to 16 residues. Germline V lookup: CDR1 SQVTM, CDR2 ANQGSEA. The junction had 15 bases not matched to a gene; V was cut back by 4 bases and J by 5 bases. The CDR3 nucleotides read TGCAGCGTTGTTACAGGGGGGACAGTGTGGCGGGAGACCCAGTACTTC. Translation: CSVVTGGTVWRETQYF. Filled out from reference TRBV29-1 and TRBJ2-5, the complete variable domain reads SAVISQKPSRDICQRGTSLTIQCQVDSQVTMMFWYRQQPGQSLTLIATANQGSEATYESGFVIDKFPISRPNLTFSTLTVSNMSPEDSSIYLCSVVTGGTVWRETQYFGPGTRLLVL.